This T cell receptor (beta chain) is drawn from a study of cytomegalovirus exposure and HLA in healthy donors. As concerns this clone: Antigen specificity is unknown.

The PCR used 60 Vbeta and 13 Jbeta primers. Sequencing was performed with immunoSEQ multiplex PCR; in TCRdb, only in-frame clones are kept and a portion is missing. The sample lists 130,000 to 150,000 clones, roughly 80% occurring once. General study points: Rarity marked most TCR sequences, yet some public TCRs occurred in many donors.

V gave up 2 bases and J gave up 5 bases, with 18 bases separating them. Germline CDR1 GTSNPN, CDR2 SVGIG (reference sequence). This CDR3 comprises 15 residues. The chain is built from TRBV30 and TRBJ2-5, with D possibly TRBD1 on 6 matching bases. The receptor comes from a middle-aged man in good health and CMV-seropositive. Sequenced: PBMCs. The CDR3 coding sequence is TGTGCCTGGAGTCAACAGGGCTCCCTGGGGGAGACCCAGTACTTC. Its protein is CAWSQQGSLGETQYF.